This TCR beta chain was profiled in a study of blood T cells in healthy people across ages. The second PCR ran 7 to 11 cycles with a sample-barcoded 5' primer and J-beta primers. The template-switch adaptor was a 5' adaptor with 12 random nucleotides. It tagged each cDNA molecule. TCRdb redid the calling of the 5' RACE reads with MiXCR, one entry per CDR3 protein. The table includes some 710,000 distinct CDR3 sequences, about 24% detected once. Germline V lookup: CDR1 SQVTM, CDR2 ANQGSEA. There are 14 residues in the CDR3. V lost 5 bases to trimming and J lost 8 bases; unmatched junction nucleotides: 13. Whole-study results and caveats: The unknown donor CMV status may have confounded expanded clonotype changes. Both higher diversity and more naive CD4+ cells marked long-lived donors when set against aged donors.

This clonotype was counted a few times. Its antigen is not known. V gene TRBV29-1 combines with J gene TRBJ1-2, with 8 bases aligning to TRBD1. The sequence derives from a man in his sixties or seventies in good health. Input material: blood. CDR3 protein: CSVNRTGRKTGYTF. CDR3 nucleotide sequence: TGCAGCGTTAACCGGACAGGGCGAAAAACAGGCTACACCTTC.